Below, 10 T cell receptor beta chains from the same sample are listed, as sequenced in a study of regulatory T cells in long-lasting Graves disease. To make TCR beta libraries, researchers used iRepertoire HTBI primers and Arm-PCR of CDR3 regions. TCRdb re-analysed the multiplex PCR reads in MiXCR, keeping a single row per CDR3 protein. Of some 280,000 distinct CDR3 sequences listed, 22% are singletons. Stated time point: persistent/refractory GD, antithyroid drugs over 5 years with positive TRAb. After RNA was extracted from PBMCs, the TCR library was made from it. The source material was peripheral blood mononuclear cells (PBMCs), sampled when the disease was refractory, from a patient treated with antithyroid drugs. These receptors were obtained from a female donor with Graves disease.

This clonotype was found many times. This rearrangement joins TRBV12-3 or TRBV12-4 to TRBJ1-5, with TRBD1 identical over 8 bases. V was clipped by 8 bases and J by 0 bases; unmatched bases: 3. This CDR3 spans 14 amino acids. The DNA for the CDR3 is TGTGCCAGCCGACAGGGGTATAGCAATCAGCCCCAGCATTTT. Protein sequence: CASRQGYSNQPQHF.

This clonotype was observed a handful of times. The rearrangement links TRBV19 to TRBJ1-1; D not resolved. V gave up 5 bases and J gave up 1 base, with 14 bases separating them. The germline gives CDR1 LNHDA, CDR2 SQIVND (reference sequence). The CDR3 has 15 amino acids. The CDR3, as DNA: TGTGCCAGTAGTGCCCCTCCTTTGGGGAACACTGAAGCTTTCTTT. It encodes CASSAPPLGNTEAFF. The full variable domain, with the rest looked up from reference TRBV19 and TRBJ1-1, is DGGITQSPKYLFRKEGQNVTLSCEQNLNHDAMYWYRQDPGQGLRLIYYSQIVNDFQKGDIAEGYSVSREKKESFPLTVTSAQKNPTAFYLCASSAPPLGNTEAFFGQGTRLTVV.

The sample holds a few counts of this clonotype. J is TRBJ2-5 and V is TRBV18, with 7 bases matching TRBD1. The CDR3 spans 14 residues. After removal of 3 bases from V and 5 bases from J, the junction contained 6 bases not matched to a gene. The germline V gene has CDR1 KGHSH and CDR2 LQKENI. CDR3 in amino acids: CASSPGTVLETQYF. For the CDR3, the DNA is TGTGCCAGCTCACCCGGGACAGTGCTTGAGACCCAGTACTTC.

V is TRBV7-8 and J is TRBJ2-2; D remains ambiguous. This CDR3 has 14 residues. The ends were cut back, 5 bases at V and 6 bases at J, with 13 bases in the middle. Germline V lookup: CDR1 SGHVS, CDR2 FQNEAQ. The CDR3 bases are TGTGCCAGCAGCCTAACCTTGGGCGCCGGGGAGCTGTTTTTT. Protein product: CASSLTLGAGELFF.

This clonotype came up a few times. The chain has TRBV2 and TRBJ2-6, with 7 bases aligning to TRBD2. Germline lookup yields CDR1 SNHLY and CDR2 FYNNEI. The CDR3 loop spans 13 amino acids. V gave up 10 bases and J gave up 5 bases; unmatched junction bases: 5. CDR3: CAIRLARANVLTF. In DNA, the CDR3 is TGTGCCATTAGACTAGCTAGGGCCAACGTCCTGACTTTC.

The rearrangement joins TRBV11-3 to TRBJ2-2, with 10 bases lining up with TRBD2. The junction had 6 bases not matched to a gene; V was cut back by 4 bases and J by 4 bases. The germline V gene encodes CDR1 SGHNT and CDR2 YENEEA. This CDR3 has 16 amino acids. This chain's CDR3 is CASSSSGRASTGELFF. The CDR3, as DNA: TGTGCCAGCAGCTCCAGCGGGAGGGCCAGCACCGGGGAGCTGTTTTTT.

This clonotype has a handful of counts. The chain links TRBV30 to TRBJ2-6; weak D call: TRBD1 (5 bases). Deletions cut 7 bases from V and 2 bases from J, with 15 bases between. Germline CDR1 is GTSNPN and CDR2 is SVGIG (reference sequence). CDR3 size: 15 residues. CDR3 coding DNA: TGTGCCTCCGTACTTCTGACAGCTGGGGCCAACGTCCTGACTTTC. It encodes CASVLLTAGANVLTF.

The J gene is TRBJ1-2, the V gene TRBV12-3 or TRBV12-4; 9 positions match TRBD1. The CDR3 sequence is 13 residues long. Trimming took 7 bases from V and 7 from J; bases not matched to a gene: 7. CDR3 residues: CASTPDRGGGYTF. The CDR3 region has the DNA TGTGCCAGCACCCCGGACAGGGGTGGTGGCTACACCTTC.

With respect to this clonotype: With a much larger clone just one base away, this may be a read error. CDR3 protein: CASSLSGVGTNVLTF. The CDR3 region has the DNA TGTGCCAGCAGCTTAAGCGGGGTCGGGACCAACGTCCTGACTTTC. The rearrangement links TRBV7-2 to TRBJ2-6; the match to TRBD2 covers 7 bases. V lost 2 bases, J lost 8 bases, and 6 bases stayed unmatched. The CDR3 is 15 residues long. From germline, CDR1 is SGHTA and CDR2 FQGNSA.

Ten or more counts support this clonotype. This chain uses TRBV12-3 or TRBV12-4 with TRBJ2-1, with 9 bases fitting TRBD1. The CDR3 covers 15 residues. V dropped 3 bases and J dropped 9; count of bases not matched to a gene: 9. Here the CDR3 DNA reads TGTGCCAGCAGTTTGAGGACAGGGGATCTCCTTGAGCAGTTCTTC. Translating gives CASSLRTGDLLEQFF.